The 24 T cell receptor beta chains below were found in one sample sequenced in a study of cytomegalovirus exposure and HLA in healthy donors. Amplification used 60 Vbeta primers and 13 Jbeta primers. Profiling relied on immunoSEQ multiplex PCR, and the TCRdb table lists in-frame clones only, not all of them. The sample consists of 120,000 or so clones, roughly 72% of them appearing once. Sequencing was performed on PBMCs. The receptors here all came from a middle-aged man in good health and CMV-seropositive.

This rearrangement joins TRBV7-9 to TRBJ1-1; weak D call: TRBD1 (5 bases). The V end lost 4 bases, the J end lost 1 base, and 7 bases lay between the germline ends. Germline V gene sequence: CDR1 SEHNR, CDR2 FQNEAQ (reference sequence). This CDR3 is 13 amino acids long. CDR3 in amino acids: CASSSTENTEAFF. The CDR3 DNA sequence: TGTGCCAGCAGCTCGACAGAGAACACTGAAGCTTTCTTT.

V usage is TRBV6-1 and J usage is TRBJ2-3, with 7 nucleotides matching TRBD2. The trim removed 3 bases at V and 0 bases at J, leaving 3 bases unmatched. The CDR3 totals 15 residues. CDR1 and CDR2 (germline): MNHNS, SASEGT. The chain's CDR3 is CASSDRGESTDTQYF. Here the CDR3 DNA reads TGTGCCAGCAGTGACCGGGGGGAGAGCACAGATACGCAGTATTTT.

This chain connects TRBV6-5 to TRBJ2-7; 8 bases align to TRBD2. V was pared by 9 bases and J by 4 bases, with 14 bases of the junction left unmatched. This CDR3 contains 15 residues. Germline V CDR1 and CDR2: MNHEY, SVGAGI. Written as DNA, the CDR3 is TGTGCCAGTTCCTCGGGCGGGACTAGGATATACGAGCAGTACTTC. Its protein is CASSSGGTRIYEQYF.

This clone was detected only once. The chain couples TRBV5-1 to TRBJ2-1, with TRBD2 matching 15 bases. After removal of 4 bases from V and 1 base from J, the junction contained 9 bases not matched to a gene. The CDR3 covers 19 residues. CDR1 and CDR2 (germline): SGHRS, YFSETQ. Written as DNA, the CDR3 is TGCGCCAGCAGCCCAGGACTAGCGGGGGGGCACGGATCCTACAATGAGCAGTTCTTC. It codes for CASSPGLAGGHGSYNEQFF. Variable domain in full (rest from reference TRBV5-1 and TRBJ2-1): KAGVTQTPRYLIKTRGQQVTLSCSPISGHRSVSWYQQTPGQGLQFLFEYFSETQRNKGNFPGRFSGRQFSNSRSEMNVSTLELGDSALYLCASSPGLAGGHGSYNEQFFGPGTRLTVL.

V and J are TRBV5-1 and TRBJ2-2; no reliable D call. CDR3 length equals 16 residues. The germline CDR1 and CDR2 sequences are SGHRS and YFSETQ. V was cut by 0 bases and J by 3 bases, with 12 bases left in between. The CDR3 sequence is CASSLVFHSDTGELFF. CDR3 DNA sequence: TGCGCCAGCAGCTTGGTGTTTCATTCGGACACCGGGGAGCTGTTTTTT.

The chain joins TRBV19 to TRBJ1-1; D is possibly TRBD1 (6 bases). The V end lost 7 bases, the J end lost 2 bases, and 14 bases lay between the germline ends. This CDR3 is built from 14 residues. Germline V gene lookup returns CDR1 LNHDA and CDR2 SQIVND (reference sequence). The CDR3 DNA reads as TGTGCCAGTATCCGGACAGCGCCAAACACTGAAGCTTTCTTT. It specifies CASIRTAPNTEAFF.

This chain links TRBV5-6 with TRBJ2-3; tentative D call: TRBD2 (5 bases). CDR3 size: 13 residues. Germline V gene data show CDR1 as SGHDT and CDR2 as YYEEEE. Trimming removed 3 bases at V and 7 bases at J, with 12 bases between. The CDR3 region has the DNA TGTGCCAGCAGCTCCGGACTGCAGAATACGCAGTATTTT. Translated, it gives CASSSGLQNTQYF.

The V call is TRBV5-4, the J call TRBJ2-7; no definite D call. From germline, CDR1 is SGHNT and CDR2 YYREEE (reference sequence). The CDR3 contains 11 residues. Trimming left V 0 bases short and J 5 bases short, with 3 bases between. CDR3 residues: CASSLVNEQYF. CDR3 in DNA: TGTGCCAGCAGCTTGGTCAACGAGCAGTACTTC. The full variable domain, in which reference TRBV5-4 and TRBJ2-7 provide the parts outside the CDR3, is ETGVTQSPTHLIKTRGQQVTLRCSSQSGHNTVSWYQQALGQGPQFIFQYYREEENGRGNFPPRFSGLQFPNYSSELNVNALELDDSALYLCASSLVNEQYFGPGTRLTVT.

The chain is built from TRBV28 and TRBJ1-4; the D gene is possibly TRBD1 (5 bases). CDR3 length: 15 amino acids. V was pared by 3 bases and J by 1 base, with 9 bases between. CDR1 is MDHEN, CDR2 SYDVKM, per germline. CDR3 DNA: TGTGCCAGCAGTTTCCAGGGCGGAACTAATGAAAAACTGTTTTTT. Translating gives CASSFQGGTNEKLFF.

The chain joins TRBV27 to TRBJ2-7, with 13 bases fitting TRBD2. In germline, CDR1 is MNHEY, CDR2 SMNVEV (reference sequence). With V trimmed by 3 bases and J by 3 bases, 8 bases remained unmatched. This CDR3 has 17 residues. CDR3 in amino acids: CASSFRSTSGRNYEQYF. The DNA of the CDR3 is TGTGCCAGCAGTTTCCGCTCGACTAGCGGGAGGAACTACGAGCAGTACTTC.

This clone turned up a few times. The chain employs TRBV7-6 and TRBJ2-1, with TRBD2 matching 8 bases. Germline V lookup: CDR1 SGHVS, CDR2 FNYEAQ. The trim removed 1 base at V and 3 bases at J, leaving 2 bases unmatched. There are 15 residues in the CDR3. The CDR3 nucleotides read TGTGCCAGCAGCTTAGGGACTAGCAACTACAATGAGCAGTTCTTC. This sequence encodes CASSLGTSNYNEQFF.

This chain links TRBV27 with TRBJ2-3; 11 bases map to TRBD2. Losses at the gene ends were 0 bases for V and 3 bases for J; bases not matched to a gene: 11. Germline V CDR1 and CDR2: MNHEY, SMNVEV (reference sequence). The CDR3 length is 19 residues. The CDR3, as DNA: TGTGCCAGCAGTTTATCTCTCGGGGGGCTAGCGGGAGGAACAGATACGCAGTATTTT. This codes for CASSLSLGGLAGGTDTQYF.

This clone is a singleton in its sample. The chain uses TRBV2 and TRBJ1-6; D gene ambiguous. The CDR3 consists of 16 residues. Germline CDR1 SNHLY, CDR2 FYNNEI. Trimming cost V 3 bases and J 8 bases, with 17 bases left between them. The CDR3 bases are TGTGCCAGCAGTGAGTCCGAGCCGGCGGGAGATTCACCCCTCCACTTT. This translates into CASSESEPAGDSPLHF.

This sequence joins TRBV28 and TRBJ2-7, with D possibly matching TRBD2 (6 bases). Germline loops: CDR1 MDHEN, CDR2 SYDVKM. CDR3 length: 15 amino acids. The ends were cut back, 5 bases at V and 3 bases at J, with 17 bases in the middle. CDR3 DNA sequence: TGTGCCAGCAGTAGCCCGGGACTGTCGTTCTACGAGCAGTACTTC. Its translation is CASSSPGLSFYEQYF.

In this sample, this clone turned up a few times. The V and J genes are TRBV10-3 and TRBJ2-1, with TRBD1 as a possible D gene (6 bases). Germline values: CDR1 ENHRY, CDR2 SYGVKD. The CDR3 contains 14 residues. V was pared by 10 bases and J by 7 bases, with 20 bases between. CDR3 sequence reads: CATSIQGLGNEQFF. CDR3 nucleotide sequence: TGTGCCACGTCTATACAGGGTCTGGGGAATGAGCAGTTCTTC.

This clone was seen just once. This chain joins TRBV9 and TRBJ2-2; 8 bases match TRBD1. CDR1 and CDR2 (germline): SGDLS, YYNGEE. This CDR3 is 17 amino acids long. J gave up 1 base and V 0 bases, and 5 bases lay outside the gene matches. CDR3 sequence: CASSVALGQGNTGELFF. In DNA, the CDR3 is TGTGCCAGCAGCGTAGCCTTAGGACAGGGGAACACCGGGGAGCTGTTTTTT.

The CDR3 is CASSLVGTRNYEQYF. The CDR3 DNA reads as TGTGCCAGCAGCTTGGTCGGGACACGAAACTACGAGCAGTACTTC. The rearrangement joins TRBV5-6 to TRBJ2-5; weak D call: TRBD1 (6 bases). The J call may be mistaken, given a closer DNA end match to TRBJ2-7. The CDR3 covers 15 residues. Germline CDR1 is SGHDT and CDR2 is YYEEEE.

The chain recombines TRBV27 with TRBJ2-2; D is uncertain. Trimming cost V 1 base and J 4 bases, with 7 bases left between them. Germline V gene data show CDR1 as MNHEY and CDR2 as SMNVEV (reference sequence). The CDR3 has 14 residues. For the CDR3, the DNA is TGTGCCAGCAGTTTATTGGCGGCCACCGGGGAGCTGTTTTTT. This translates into CASSLLAATGELFF.

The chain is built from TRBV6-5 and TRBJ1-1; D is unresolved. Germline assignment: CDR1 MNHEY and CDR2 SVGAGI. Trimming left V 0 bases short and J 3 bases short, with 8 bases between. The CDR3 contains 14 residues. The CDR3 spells CASSYSRADTEAFF. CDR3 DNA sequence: TGTGCCAGCAGTTACTCGAGGGCGGACACTGAAGCTTTCTTT.

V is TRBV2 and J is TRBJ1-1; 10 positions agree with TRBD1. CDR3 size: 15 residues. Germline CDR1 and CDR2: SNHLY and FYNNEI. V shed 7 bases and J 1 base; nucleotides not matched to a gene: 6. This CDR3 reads CASMGQGRENTEAFF. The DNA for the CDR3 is TGTGCCAGCATGGGACAGGGGCGTGAGAACACTGAAGCTTTCTTT.

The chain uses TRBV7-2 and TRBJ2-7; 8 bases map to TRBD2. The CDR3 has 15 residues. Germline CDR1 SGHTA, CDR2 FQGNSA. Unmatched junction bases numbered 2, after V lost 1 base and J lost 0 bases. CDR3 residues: CASSLGGGSSYEQYF. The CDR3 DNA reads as TGTGCCAGCAGCTTAGGCGGGGGGAGCTCCTACGAGCAGTACTTC.

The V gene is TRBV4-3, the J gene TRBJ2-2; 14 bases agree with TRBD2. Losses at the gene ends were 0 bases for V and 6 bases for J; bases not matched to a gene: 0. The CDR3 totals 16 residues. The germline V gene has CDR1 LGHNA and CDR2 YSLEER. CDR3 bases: TGCGCCAGCAGCCAAGAGACTAGCGGGAGGGCCGGGGAGCTGTTTTTT. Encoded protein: CASSQETSGRAGELFF.

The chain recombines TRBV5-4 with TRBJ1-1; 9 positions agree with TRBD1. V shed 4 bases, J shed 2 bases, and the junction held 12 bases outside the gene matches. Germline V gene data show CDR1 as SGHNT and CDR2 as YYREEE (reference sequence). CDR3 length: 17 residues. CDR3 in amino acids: CASSGGQGRLPNTEAFF. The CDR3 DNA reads TGTGCCAGCAGCGGCGGACAGGGGCGGCTCCCAAACACTGAAGCTTTCTTT.

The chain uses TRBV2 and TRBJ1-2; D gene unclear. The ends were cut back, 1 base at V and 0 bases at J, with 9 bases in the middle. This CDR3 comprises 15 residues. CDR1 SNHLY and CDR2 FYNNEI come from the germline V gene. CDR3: CASSEGAPPNYGYTF. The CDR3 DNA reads TGTGCCAGCAGTGAAGGGGCACCCCCTAACTATGGCTACACCTTC.